This TCR beta chain originates from a study of cytomegalovirus exposure and HLA in healthy donors. Study observations and caveats: Among the CMV-associated chains, a few were confirmed in vitro as specific for CMV antigens. The finding came from a later analysis; first-cohort TCR clusters tended to co-occur in the approximately 120 validation repertoires. Many donors carried some public TCRs, although rarity characterized most TCR sequences.

The study drew the donors from its approximately 110-subject validation cohort, separate from the roughly 710-subject first cohort. In regard to this clone: Antigen specificity is unknown.

The CDR3 consists of 16 residues. CDR1 is MGHRA, CDR2 YSYEKL, per germline. V gave up 2 bases and J gave up 0 bases, with 14 bases separating them. This table comes from immunoSEQ multiplex PCR, and its TCRdb copy is limited to in-frame clones, with some not included. The table lists some 140,000 clones, about 86% of them singletons. Sequencing was performed on PBMCs. This sequence originates from a young man in good health and CMV-seropositive. V usage is TRBV4-1 and J usage is TRBJ2-7; D is unresolved. This CDR3 is CASSQRSGPSSYEQYF. CDR3 DNA sequence: TGCGCCAGCAGCCAACGCAGTGGGCCCAGCTCCTACGAGCAGTACTTC.